Listed here are 3 T cell receptor beta chains from one sample, sequenced in a study of human T cells and chemical hapten exposure. Time point given: patch test 3, about 24 weeks after DPC sensitization. Treatment indicated: therapeutic diphenylcyclopropenone sensitization with weekly scalp DPC. TCRdb analysed the RACE reads with MiXCR anew, one entry per CDR3 protein. Altogether roughly 50,000 distinct CDR3 sequences are present, 9.9% being singletons, with the ten largest covering around a sixth. This sample comprised whole blood, obtained in connection with sensitization to the hapten diphenylcyclopropenone (DPC). These receptors were collected from a woman in her 40s with alopecia areata. Some clones in this sample may be carry-over from other donors' samples.

This clonotype was picked up a small number of times. The rearrangement links TRBV7-6 to TRBJ2-1, with a weak D call TRBD1 (6 bases). This CDR3 comprises 12 residues. Germline values: CDR1 SGHVS, CDR2 FNYEAQ. The ends were cut back, 5 bases at V and 10 bases at J, with 12 bases in the middle. Here the CDR3 DNA reads TGTGCCAGCAGCATGACAGGCATCGAGCAGTTCTTC. This sequence encodes CASSMTGIEQFF.

This clonotype was recorded a few times. V usage is TRBV12-3 or TRBV12-4 and J usage is TRBJ1-2; D unresolved. This CDR3 is built from 13 residues. V dropped 5 bases and J dropped 8 bases, with 15 bases sitting between them. The CDR3 loop reads CASSPDQAWGYTF. DNA for the CDR3: TGTGCCAGCAGTCCGGACCAGGCCTGGGGCTACACCTTC.

The chain couples TRBV4-1 to TRBJ2-3, with D hard to call. The CDR3 runs 11 residues. The germline gives CDR1 MGHRA, CDR2 YSYEKL. Trimming pared 1 base from V and 7 bases from J, leaving 3 bases between. The CDR3 nucleotides read TGCGCCAGCAGCCAAGGAAATACGCAGTATTTT. It specifies CASSQGNTQYF.